This T cell receptor (beta chain) was sequenced for a study of shared clonotypes between healthy human individuals. Study-wide points: Estimated richness values were generally larger in naive subsets than in memory subsets. Around 4.9% of naive CD4 clonotypes were shared across a few donors.

Details on this clone: Its specificity is unknown.

The CDR3 has 16 amino acids. V dropped 5 bases and J dropped 2 bases, with 16 bases sitting between them. Germline V lookup: CDR1 MNHEY, CDR2 SMNVEV (reference sequence). Every one of the donors was a Caucasian adult that lived in Nashville, Tennessee. Libraries were prepared by immunoSEQ multiplex PCR; TCRdb keeps only in-frame clonotypes and omits some of them. Of roughly 1,500,000 clones detected, 98% to 99% appear once; the ten largest clones hold 0.36%. Sequenced: naive CD4+ T cells sorted from blood. Indicated subset: CD45RA+ positively selected. The TCR comes from a man younger than 45 in good health. The chain links TRBV27 to TRBJ1-5; D gene unclear. The CDR3 DNA reads TGTGCCAGCAGTCCCAGGAGCGATAGGGGCAATCAGCCCCAGCATTTT. Its translation: CASSPRSDRGNQPQHF.